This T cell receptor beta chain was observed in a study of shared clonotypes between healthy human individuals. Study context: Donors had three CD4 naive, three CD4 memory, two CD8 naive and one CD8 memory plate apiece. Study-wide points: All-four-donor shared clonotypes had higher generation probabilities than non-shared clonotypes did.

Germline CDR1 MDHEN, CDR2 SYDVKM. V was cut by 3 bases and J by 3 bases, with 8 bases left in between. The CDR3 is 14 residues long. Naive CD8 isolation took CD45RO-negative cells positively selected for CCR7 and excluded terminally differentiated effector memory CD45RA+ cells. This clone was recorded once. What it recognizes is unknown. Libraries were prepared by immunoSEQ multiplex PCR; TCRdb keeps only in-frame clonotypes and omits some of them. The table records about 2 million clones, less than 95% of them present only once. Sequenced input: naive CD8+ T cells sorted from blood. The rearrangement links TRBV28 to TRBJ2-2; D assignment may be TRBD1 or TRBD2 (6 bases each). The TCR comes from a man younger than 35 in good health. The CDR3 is CASSLEGDTGELFF. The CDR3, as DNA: TGTGCCAGCAGTTTGGAGGGGGACACCGGGGAGCTGTTTTTT.